Listed below are T cell receptor beta chains from one sample, sequenced in a study of blood T cell repertoires in COVID-19. Assay: immunoSEQ multiplex PCR; the TCRdb copy retains only in-frame clones and omits some. The sample includes about 270,000 clones, 85% to 90% of them seen just once. Material for sequencing was PBMCs or T cells enriched from blood (not recorded which). The receptors shown here come from a man between 18 and 29 years old who had recovered from COVID-19. CDR3s include the opening cysteine and the closing phenylalanine or tryptophan. A D gene is named only where the DNA matches it firmly. A clone size is listed for some rows: how often the clone was seen (once, few, many), or a class if it is expanded.

TGTGCCAGCACCGGACTAGCGGGCGCTGAAGAGACCCAGTACTTC CASTGLAGAEETQYF TRBV28 . TRBJ2-5 TRBD2
TGTGCCTGGAGGACAGGGGGAAGGGCCGGGGAGCTGTTTTTT CAWRTGGRAGELFF TRBV30 . TRBJ2-2 TRBD1
TGTGCCAGCAGTCCAGACACCTATGGCTACACCTTC CASSPDTYGYTF TRBV27 . TRBJ1-2 .
TGCGCCAGCAGCCAAGGACAGGTACTTGCCTACGAGCAGTACTTC CASSQGQVLAYEQYF TRBV4-1 . TRBJ2-7 .
TGCGCCAGCAGTCCGAGAGGGGGATCCGAAGGCTACACCTTC CASSPRGGSEGYTF TRBV5-1 once TRBJ1-2 .
TGTGCCAGCAGCCCACTTTTTGAAGCTTTCTTT CASSPLFEAFF TRBV7-9 once TRBJ1-1 .
TGTGCCAGCAGCTTATTTATGGCACAGCCAAAAAGCACAGATACGCAGTATTTT CASSLFMAQPKSTDTQYF TRBV7-2 many TRBJ2-3 .
TGTGCCAGCAGCTCCTCCCCGGCAGGGACCTACGAGCAGTACTTC CASSSSPAGTYEQYF TRBV7-9 few TRBJ2-7 .
TGTGCCAGCAGTTTACTCGCTTCGGAGGGCCAGTACTTC CASSLLASEGQYF TRBV12-3/TRBV12-4 . TRBJ2-5 .
TGCGCCAGCAGAGCCGGGACTAGCGGGGGACCAGATACGCAGTATTTT CASRAGTSGGPDTQYF TRBV5-1 . TRBJ2-3 TRBD2
TGTGCCAGCAGTTACTCAGTGCCAGAAGAAAAACTGTTTTTT CASSYSVPEEKLFF TRBV6-5 . TRBJ1-4 .
TGTGCCAGCAGCCTGGGACTAGCGGGACCCGGGGAGCTGTTTTTT CASSLGLAGPGELFF TRBV7-3 . TRBJ2-2 TRBD2
TGTGCCAGCAGCTTTACAAGTTACGAGCAGTACTTC CASSFTSYEQYF TRBV7-9 . TRBJ2-7 .
TGCGCCAGCAGTGAGCCGGGGAGTTACGAGCAGTACTTC CASSEPGSYEQYF TRBV10-2 . TRBJ2-7 .
TGCGCCACAAAAGGACAGGGAGAGAATTCACCCCTCCACTTT CATKGQGENSPLHF TRBV10-1 few TRBJ1-6 TRBD1
TGTGCCTGGAGTATCGGGAATCAGCCCCAGCATTTT CAWSIGNQPQHF TRBV30 . TRBJ1-5 .